The subject of this entry is one T cell receptor beta chain. The data were obtained in a study of blood T cell repertoires in COVID-19. The data were produced by immunoSEQ multiplex PCR, yet TCRdb's version contains in-frame clones alone and is incomplete. The table shows around 400,000 clones, with around 87% occurring only once. Sequencing was done on a sample of peripheral blood. The clonotype comes from a woman in her twenties or thirties with COVID-19, enrolled during active disease.

Here the CDR3 DNA reads TGCGCCAGCAGCCCCGAGGCGGCAGGGATCATCACAACTAATGAAAAACTGTTTTTT. Amino acid sequence: CASSPEAAGIITTNEKLFF. This chain links TRBV4-1 with TRBJ1-4; D is perhaps TRBD1 (5 bases). This CDR3 contains 19 residues. V was clipped by 4 bases and J by 0 bases, with 21 bases between them. CDR1 and CDR2 (germline): MGHRA, YSYEKL.